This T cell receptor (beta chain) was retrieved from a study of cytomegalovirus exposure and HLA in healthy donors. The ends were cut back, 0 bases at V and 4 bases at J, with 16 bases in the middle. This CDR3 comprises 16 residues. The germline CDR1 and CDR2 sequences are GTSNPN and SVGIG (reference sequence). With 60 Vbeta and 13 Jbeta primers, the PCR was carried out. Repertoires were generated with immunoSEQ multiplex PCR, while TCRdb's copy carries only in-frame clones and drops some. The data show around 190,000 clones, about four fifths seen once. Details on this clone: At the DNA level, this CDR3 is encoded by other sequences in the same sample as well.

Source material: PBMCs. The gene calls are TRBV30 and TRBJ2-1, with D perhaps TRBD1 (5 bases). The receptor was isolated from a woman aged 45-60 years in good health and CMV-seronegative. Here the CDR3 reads CAWSVLSIGAYNEQFF. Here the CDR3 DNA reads TGTGCCTGGAGTGTACTGTCCATTGGGGCATACAATGAGCAGTTCTTC.